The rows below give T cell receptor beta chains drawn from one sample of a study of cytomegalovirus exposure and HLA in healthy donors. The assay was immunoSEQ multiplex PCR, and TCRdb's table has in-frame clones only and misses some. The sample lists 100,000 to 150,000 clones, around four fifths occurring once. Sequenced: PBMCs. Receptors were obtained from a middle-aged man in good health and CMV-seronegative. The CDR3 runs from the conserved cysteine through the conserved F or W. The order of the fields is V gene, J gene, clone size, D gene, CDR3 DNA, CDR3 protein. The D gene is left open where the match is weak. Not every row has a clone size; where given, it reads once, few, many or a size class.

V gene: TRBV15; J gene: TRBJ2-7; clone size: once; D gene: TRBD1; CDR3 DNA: TGTGCCACCAGCAGCCGGGACAGGTTATACGAGCAGTACTTC; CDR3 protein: CATSSRDRLYEQYF
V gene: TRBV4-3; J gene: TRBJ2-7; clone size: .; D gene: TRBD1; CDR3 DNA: TGCGCCAGCAGCCAATACAGGGGTTGGTACGAGCAGTACTTC; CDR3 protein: CASSQYRGWYEQYF
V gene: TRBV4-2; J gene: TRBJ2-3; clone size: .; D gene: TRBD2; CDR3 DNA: TGTGCCAGCAGCCCGCGGGGCGGCGGGGGGGGAGATACGCAGTATTTT; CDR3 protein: CASSPRGGGGGDTQYF
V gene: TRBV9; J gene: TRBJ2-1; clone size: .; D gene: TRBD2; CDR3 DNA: TGTGCCAGCACCAAGACTAGCGGGGACTCCTACAATGAGCAGTTCTTC; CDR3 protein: CASTKTSGDSYNEQFF
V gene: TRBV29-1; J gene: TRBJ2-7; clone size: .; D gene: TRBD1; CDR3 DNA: TGCAGCGTTCAGGGGGCTTTCTACGGGCAGTACTTC; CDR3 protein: CSVQGAFYGQYF
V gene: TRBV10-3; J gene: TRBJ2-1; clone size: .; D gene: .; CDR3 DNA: TGTGCCATCAGTGAGTCGAAGAGGCGGGATGAGCAGTTCTTC; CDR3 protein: CAISESKRRDEQFF
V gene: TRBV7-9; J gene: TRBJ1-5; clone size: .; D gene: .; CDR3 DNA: TGTTCCAGCAGCTTCCTATCGGAGGGCCCTCAGGAGCCCCAGCATTTT; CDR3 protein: CSSSFLSEGPQEPQHF
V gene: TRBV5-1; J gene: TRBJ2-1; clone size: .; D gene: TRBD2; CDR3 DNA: TGCGCCAGCGGGGACGCAGGGACTAGCGGGCTTACAACCTACAATGAGCAGTTCTTC; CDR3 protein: CASGDAGTSGLTTYNEQFF
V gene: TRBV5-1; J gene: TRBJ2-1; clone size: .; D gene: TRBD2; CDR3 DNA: TGCGCCAGCAGCTTAGGGACTAGCGTACCTTACAATGAGCAGTTCTTC; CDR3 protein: CASSLGTSVPYNEQFF
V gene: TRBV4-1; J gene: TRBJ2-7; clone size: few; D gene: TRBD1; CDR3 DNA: TGCGCCAGCAGCCAACCAGGACAGGGGATTTACGAGCAGTACTTC; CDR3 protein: CASSQPGQGIYEQYF
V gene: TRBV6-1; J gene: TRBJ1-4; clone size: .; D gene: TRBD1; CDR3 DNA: TGTGCCAGCAGTCCAAGCCGGACAGGGGGTGAAAAACTGTTTTTT; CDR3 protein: CASSPSRTGGEKLFF
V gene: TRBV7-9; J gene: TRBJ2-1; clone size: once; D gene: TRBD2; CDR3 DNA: TGTGCCAGCAGCCCGGGACTAGCGGCCTACAATGAGCAGTTCTTC; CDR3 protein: CASSPGLAAYNEQFF
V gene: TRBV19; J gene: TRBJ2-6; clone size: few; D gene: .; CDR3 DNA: TGTGCCAGTAGTACAGGGGACGGGGCCAACGTCCTGACTTTC; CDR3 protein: CASSTGDGANVLTF
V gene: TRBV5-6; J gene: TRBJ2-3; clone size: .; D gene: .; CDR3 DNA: TGTGCCAGCAGCGGGACTTCCATCACGCAGTATTTT; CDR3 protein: CASSGTSITQYF
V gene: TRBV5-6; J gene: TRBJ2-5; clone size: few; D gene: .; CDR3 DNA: TGTGCCAGCAGTCTAGGATGGGAGACCCAGTACTTC; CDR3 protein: CASSLGWETQYF
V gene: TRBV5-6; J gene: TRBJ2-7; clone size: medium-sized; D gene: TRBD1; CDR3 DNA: TGTGCCAGCAGCCCCGGACAGGGAATGATCGAGCAGTACTTC; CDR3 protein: CASSPGQGMIEQYF
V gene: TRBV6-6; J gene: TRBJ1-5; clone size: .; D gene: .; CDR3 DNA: TGTGCCAGCAGTTACTCATCCAGGGCTCAGCCCCAGCATTTT; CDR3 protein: CASSYSSRAQPQHF
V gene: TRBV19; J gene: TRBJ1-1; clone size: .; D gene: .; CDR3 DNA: TGTGCCAGTAGTGGTACAGGGAAGAACACTGAAGCTTTCTTT; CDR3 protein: CASSGTGKNTEAFF
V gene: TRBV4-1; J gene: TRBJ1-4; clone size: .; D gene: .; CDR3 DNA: TGCGCCAGCAGCCGTGCCCCGGGACAAATAAATGAAAAACTGTTTTTT; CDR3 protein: CASSRAPGQINEKLFF
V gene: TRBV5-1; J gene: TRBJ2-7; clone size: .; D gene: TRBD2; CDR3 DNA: TGCGCCAGCAGCGGACTAGCGGGGGGGTCGTACGAGCAGTACTTC; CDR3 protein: CASSGLAGGSYEQYF
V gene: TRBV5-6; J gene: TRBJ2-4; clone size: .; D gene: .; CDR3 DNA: TGTGCCAGCACCTGGTGGTTCTATAGTAGCATTGACAAAAACATTCAGTACTTC; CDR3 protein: CASTWWFYSSIDKNIQYF
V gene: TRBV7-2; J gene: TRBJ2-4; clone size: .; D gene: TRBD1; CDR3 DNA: TGTGCCAGCAGACAAGGGACAGGGGGGGCGATGAACATTCAGTACTTC; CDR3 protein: CASRQGTGGAMNIQYF
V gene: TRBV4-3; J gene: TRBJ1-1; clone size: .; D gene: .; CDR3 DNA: TGCGCCAGCAGCCAAGATCTAGGCACTTTGGTCACTGAAGCTTTCTTT; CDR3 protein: CASSQDLGTLVTEAFF
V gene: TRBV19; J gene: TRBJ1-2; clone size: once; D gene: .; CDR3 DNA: TGTGCCAGTAGTCCCGTTGACAGAGGCGGCTACACCTTC; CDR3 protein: CASSPVDRGGYTF
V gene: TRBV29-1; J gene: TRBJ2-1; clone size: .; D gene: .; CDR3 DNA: TGCAGCGTTGACCAGTCGAACTCCTACAATGAGCAGTTCTTC; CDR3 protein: CSVDQSNSYNEQFF
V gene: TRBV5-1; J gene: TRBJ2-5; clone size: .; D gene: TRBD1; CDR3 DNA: TGCGCCAGCAGAGACGGACAGGGGTCGGAGACCCAGTACTTC; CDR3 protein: CASRDGQGSETQYF
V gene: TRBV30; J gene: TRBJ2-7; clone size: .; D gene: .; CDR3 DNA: TGTGCCTGGAGTAGTGCGCCCTACGAGCAGTACTTC; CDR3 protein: CAWSSAPYEQYF
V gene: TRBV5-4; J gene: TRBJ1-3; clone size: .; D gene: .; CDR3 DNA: TGTGCCAGCAGCCCCGGGGGGCGTCGGGGAAACACCATATATTTT; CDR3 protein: CASSPGGRRGNTIYF